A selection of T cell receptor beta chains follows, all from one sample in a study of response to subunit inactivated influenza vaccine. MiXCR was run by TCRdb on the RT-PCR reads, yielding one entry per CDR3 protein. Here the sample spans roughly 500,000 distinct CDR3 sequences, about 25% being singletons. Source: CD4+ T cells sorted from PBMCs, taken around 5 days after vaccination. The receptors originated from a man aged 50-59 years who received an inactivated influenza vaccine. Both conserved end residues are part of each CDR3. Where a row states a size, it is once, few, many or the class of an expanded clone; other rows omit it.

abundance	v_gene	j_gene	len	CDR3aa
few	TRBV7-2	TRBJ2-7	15	CASSPWTGGAYEQYF
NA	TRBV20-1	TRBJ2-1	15	CSPGGTSGTYNEQFF
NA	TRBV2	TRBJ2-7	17	CASSDLGFGGPDYEQYF
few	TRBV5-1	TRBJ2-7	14	CASSLDRGHSEQYF
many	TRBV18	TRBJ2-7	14	CASSPLAGHYEQYF
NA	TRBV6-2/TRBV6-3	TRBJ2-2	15	CASRLAGGLPGELFF
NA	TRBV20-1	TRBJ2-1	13	CSVIWGAVPEQFF
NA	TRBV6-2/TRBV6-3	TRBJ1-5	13	CASKKGAGVSQHF
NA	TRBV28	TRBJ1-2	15	CASSLLRGENYGYTF
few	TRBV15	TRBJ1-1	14	CATSRDLQGTEAFF
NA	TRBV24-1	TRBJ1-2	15	CATSGGVYSSYGYTF
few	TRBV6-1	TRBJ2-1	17	CASQRRTSGRPFNEQFF
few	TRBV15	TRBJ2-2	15	CATSGSGPMSGELFF
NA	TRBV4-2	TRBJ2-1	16	CASSQEGTSGYNEQFF
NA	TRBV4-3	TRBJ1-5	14	CASSQQTGTQPQHF
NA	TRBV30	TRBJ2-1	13	CAWKGGAYNEQFF
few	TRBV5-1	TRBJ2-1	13	CASREVAGAEQFF
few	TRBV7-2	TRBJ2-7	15	CASSLVPGTGGEQYF
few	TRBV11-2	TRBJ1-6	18	CASSPVRGVAVGASPLHF
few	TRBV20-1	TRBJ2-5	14	CSARDLSWAETQYF
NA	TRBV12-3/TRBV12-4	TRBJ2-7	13	CASSTGTGGEQYF
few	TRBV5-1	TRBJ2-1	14	CASSPLLAGEGQFF
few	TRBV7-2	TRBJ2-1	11	CASSLTYVQFF
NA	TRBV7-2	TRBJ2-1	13	CASSLFRQNEQFF
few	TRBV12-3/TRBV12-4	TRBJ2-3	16	CASSFRLGRRTDTQYF
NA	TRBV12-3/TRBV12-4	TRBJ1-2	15	CASSRDRGLIYGYTF
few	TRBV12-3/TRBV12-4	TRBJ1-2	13	CASSLPQGRGYTF
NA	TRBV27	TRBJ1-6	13	CASNFYGGSPLHF
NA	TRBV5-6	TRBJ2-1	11	CASSYTGGKFF
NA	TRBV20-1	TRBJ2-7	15	CSAIRTSGVFYEQYF
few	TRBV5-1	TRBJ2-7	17	CASSLRSSYNPPYEQYF
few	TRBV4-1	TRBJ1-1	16	CASSQPFRGENTEAFF
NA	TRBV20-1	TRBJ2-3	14	CSARDSPGTDTQYF
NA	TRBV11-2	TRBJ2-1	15	CASNRAPSSYNEQFF
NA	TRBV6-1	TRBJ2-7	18	CASSQLRSREGAFYEQYF
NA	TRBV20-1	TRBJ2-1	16	CSASTGGSYSYNEQFF
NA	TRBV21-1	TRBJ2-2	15	CASRTQGSNTGELFF
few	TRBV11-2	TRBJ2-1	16	CASSGLAGGPYNEQFF
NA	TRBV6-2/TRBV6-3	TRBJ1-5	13	CASRDSLHQPQHF
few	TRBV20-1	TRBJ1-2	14	CSANNGRGAGGYTF